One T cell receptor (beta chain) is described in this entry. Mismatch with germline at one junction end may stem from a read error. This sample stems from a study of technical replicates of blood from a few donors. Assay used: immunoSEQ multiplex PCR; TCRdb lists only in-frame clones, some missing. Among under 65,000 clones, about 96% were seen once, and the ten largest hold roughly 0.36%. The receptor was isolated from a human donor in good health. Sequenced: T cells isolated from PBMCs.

In DNA form, the CDR3 reads TGTGCCAGCGGTTTGGCAGGGGGCACTGAAGCTTTCTTT. As protein: CASGLAGGTEAFF. This chain links TRBV27 with TRBJ1-1; TRBD1 matches 7 bases. This CDR3 is 13 amino acids long. CDR1 MNHEY and CDR2 SMNVEV come from the germline V gene (reference sequence).